This entry lists 19 T cell receptor beta chains sequenced from one sample in a study of T-cell memory formation after mild COVID-19. TCRdb reprocessed the 5' RACE reads with MiXCR, giving one entry per CDR3 protein. The sample consists of fewer than 650,000 distinct CDR3 sequences, roughly 17% of them appearing once. The sequenced sample consisted of PBMCs or a T cell subset sorted from them (not recorded which). The receptors were gathered from an adult woman who had mild COVID-19 (a few samples of this study predate the infection). Cell type and time point are not known.

This clonotype was detected a few times. The chain has TRBV20-1 and TRBJ2-7; D assignment may be TRBD1 or TRBD2 (5 bases each). V lost 1 base and J 3 bases, leaving 7 bases between the germline ends. CDR1 DFQATT and CDR2 SNEGSKA come from the germline V gene (reference sequence). This CDR3 is 12 amino acids long. CDR3 nucleotide sequence: TGCAGTGCTAGAGCGGGACGCTACGAGCAGTACTTC. The encoded protein is CSARAGRYEQYF.

V and J are TRBV6-2 or TRBV6-3 and TRBJ1-2; 7 bases are shared with TRBD1. The CDR3 is 14 amino acids. V lost 6 bases to trimming and J lost 4 bases; unmatched junction nucleotides: 8. The germline CDR1 and CDR2 sequences are MNHEY and SVGEGT. CDR3 amino acids: CASRDRDSGYGYTF. The CDR3 DNA sequence: TGTGCCAGCAGGGACCGGGACAGCGGCTATGGCTACACCTTC.

The chain recombines TRBV9 with TRBJ1-6, with 7 bases fitting TRBD1. Germline V CDR1 and CDR2: SGDLS, YYNGEE. Trimming at V came to 3 bases and at J to 4 bases, leaving 10 bases not matched to a gene. CDR3 length: 17 amino acids. CDR3 nucleotide sequence: TGTGCCAGCAGCGCTAGAGACAGGGAGGCTTATAATTCACCCCTCCACTTT. Amino acids: CASSARDREAYNSPLHF.

This clonotype has only a few counts. The rearrangement uses TRBV18 and TRBJ1-4; 7 bases fit TRBD1. Germline CDR1 is KGHSH and CDR2 is LQKENI. The J segment lost 5 bases and the V segment lost 6 bases, leaving 18 bases of the junction unmatched. The CDR3 loop spans 18 amino acids. The CDR3: CASSPSPQLQGTNEKLFF. CDR3 DNA sequence: TGTGCCAGCTCCCCAAGCCCCCAGTTACAGGGGACGAATGAAAAACTGTTTTTT.

The V gene is TRBV12-3 or TRBV12-4, the J gene TRBJ2-1; TRBD1 or TRBD2 may be the D gene (5 bases each). The CDR3 is 16 amino acids. Trimming stripped 0 bases from V and 8 bases from J, with 17 bases between. CDR3: CASSLALGDLRDEQFF. The DNA of the CDR3 is TGTGCCAGCAGTTTAGCGCTTGGGGACCTCCGGGATGAGCAGTTCTTC.

This clonotype came up a few times. V usage is TRBV19 and J usage is TRBJ1-6; D is perhaps TRBD1 (5 bases). CDR3 size: 12 residues. Germline V gene sequence: CDR1 LNHDA, CDR2 SQIVND (reference sequence). Trimming cost V 11 bases and J 8 bases, with 13 bases left between them. The CDR3 loop is CASRDGHSPLHF. CDR3 nucleotides: TGTGCCTCCCGGGACGGACATTCACCCCTCCACTTT.

At least ten counts were recorded for this clonotype. This chain connects TRBV18 to TRBJ2-5; D is uncertain. V dropped 4 bases and J dropped 4 bases, with 16 bases sitting between them. Germline-derived CDR1 and CDR2 are KGHSH and LQKENI. The length of the CDR3 is 15 residues. CDR3 bases: TGTGCCAGCTCACGCCCGGCCATCTTTGCAGAGACCCAGTACTTC. It encodes CASSRPAIFAETQYF.

This clonotype appeared a few times. The chain uses TRBV7-9 and TRBJ2-7, with D maybe TRBD1 (6 bases). Trimming left V 4 bases short and J 3 bases short, with 7 bases between. CDR1 SEHNR and CDR2 FQNEAQ come from the germline V gene (reference sequence). There are 12 residues in the CDR3. The CDR3 spells CASSSGHYEQYF. CDR3 sequence (DNA): TGTGCCAGCAGCTCGGGACACTACGAGCAGTACTTC.

In its sample, this clonotype was seen a few times. The chain carries TRBV21-1 and TRBJ2-1. TRBV21-1 is recorded as a pseudogene. The CDR3 extends over 16 amino acids. CDR3 in amino acids: CASSKELESSYNEQFF. In DNA, the CDR3 is TGTGCCAGCAGCAAAGAGCTGGAGAGCTCCTACAATGAGCAGTTCTTC.

This clonotype was counted a few times. CDR3 sequence (DNA): TGCAGCGTTGAAATCCCGACAGGGGGCCCAGGGGGGGAGCAGTTCTTC. Its translation: CSVEIPTGGPGGEQFF. The V call is TRBV29-1, the J call TRBJ2-1; 10 nucleotides agree with TRBD1. CDR3 length: 16 residues. The germline gives CDR1 SQVTM, CDR2 ANQGSEA. V dropped 2 bases and J dropped 10; count of bases not matched to a gene: 14.

The J gene is TRBJ2-1, the V gene TRBV5-1, with a weak D call TRBD1 (5 bases). Germline lookup yields CDR1 SGHRS and CDR2 YFSETQ. The V end lost 6 bases, the J end lost 5 bases, and 21 bases lay between the germline ends. CDR3 length: 16 residues. Here the CDR3 reads CASTQTDSRLNNEQFF. CDR3 in DNA: TGCGCCAGCACCCAGACAGACTCGAGACTCAACAATGAGCAGTTCTTC.

J is TRBJ2-5 and V is TRBV7-2; D remains unclear. From germline, CDR1 is SGHTA and CDR2 FQGNSA. The CDR3 has 16 amino acids. The germline V and J ends were trimmed by 0 bases and 5 bases, with 16 bases remaining between them. The CDR3 region has the DNA TGTGCCAGCAGCTTAGCGTCGGTCGGGTCCTTGGAGACCCAGTACTTC. Amino acid sequence: CASSLASVGSLETQYF.

The J gene is TRBJ2-7, the V gene TRBV4-1; the D call may be TRBD1 or TRBD2 (5 bases each). V was pared by 0 bases and J by 3 bases, with 12 bases between. CDR3 length equals 15 residues. Germline V lookup: CDR1 MGHRA, CDR2 YSYEKL. The chain's CDR3 is CASSQDRGRYYEQYF. DNA of the CDR3: TGCGCCAGCAGCCAAGATCGGGGCCGGTACTACGAGCAGTACTTC.

The CDR3 is CATSDMGQGSEQYF. The CDR3 DNA sequence: TGTGCCACCAGTGATATGGGACAGGGGAGCGAGCAGTACTTC. The chain couples TRBV24-1 to TRBJ2-7; 10 bases are shared with TRBD1. V lost 3 bases, J lost 6 bases, and 4 bases stayed unmatched. Germline V lookup: CDR1 KGHDR, CDR2 SFDVKD. The CDR3 covers 14 residues.

The rearrangement joins TRBV5-1 to TRBJ1-2, with 7 bases that match TRBD1. J gave up 3 bases and V 4 bases, and 9 bases lay outside the gene matches. The CDR3 loop spans 15 amino acids. Germline V gene sequence: CDR1 SGHRS, CDR2 YFSETQ. CDR3 residues: CASSPDRADYYGYTF. CDR3 sequence (DNA): TGCGCCAGCAGCCCCGACAGGGCAGACTACTATGGCTACACCTTC.

This clonotype showed up just a few times. V gene TRBV5-1 combines with J gene TRBJ2-7; possible D gene TRBD2, 6 bases. The CDR3 contains 14 residues. Germline V lookup: CDR1 SGHRS, CDR2 YFSETQ. V was clipped by 2 bases and J by 2 bases, with 11 bases between them. This chain's CDR3 is CASSFSGVTYEQYF. DNA for the CDR3: TGCGCCAGCAGCTTTAGCGGCGTCACCTACGAGCAGTACTTC.

This clonotype occurred a few times. The chain carries TRBV12-3 or TRBV12-4 and TRBJ1-2; no clear D gene. V lost 3 bases and J 5 bases, leaving 10 bases between the germline ends. The CDR3 has 13 residues. CDR3 coding DNA: TGTGCCAGCAGTTTCCCGAATGGGTATGGCTACACCTTC. It yields the protein CASSFPNGYGYTF.

About this clonotype itself: At one of its ends the junction is not consistent with the germline gene, which may arise from a read error. V gene TRBV5-1 combines with J gene TRBJ1-1, with D possibly being TRBD1 (6 bases). Germline V gene lookup returns CDR1 SGHRS and CDR2 YFSETQ. The CDR3 covers 13 residues. The CDR3 DNA follows: TGCGCCAGCAGCGACACCGGGGACACAGAAGCTTTCTTT. Translated, it gives CASSDTGDTEAFF.

The V call is TRBV9, the J call TRBJ2-5, with D possibly being TRBD2 (6 bases). Per germline, CDR1 SGDLS and CDR2 YYNGEE. The V gene lost 3 bases and the J gene lost 0 bases, with 12 bases spanning the gap. There are 15 residues in the CDR3. The CDR3: CASSEWRGYQETQYF. Here the CDR3 DNA reads TGTGCCAGCAGCGAATGGCGGGGCTACCAAGAGACCCAGTACTTC.